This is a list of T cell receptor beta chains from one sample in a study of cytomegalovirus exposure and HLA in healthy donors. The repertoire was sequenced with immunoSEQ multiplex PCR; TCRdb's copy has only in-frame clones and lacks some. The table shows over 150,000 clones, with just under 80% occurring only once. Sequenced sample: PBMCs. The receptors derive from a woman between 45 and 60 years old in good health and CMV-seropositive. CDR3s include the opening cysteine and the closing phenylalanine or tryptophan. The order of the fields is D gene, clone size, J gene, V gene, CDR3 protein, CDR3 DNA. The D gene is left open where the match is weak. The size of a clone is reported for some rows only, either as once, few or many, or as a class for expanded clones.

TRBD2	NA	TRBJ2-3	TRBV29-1	CSVAVLAEKRTDTQYF	TGCAGCGTCGCCGTACTAGCGGAAAAACGCACAGATACGCAGTATTTT
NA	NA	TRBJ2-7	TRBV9	CASSVATAAYEQYF	TGTGCCAGCAGCGTCGCAACAGCCGCCTACGAGCAGTACTTC
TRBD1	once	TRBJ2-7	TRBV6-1	CASSPGTGIYEQYF	TGTGCCAGCAGCCCCGGGACAGGGATCTACGAGCAGTACTTC
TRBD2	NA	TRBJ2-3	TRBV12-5	CASGPGLAGADTQYF	TGTGCTAGTGGTCCTGGACTAGCGGGGGCAGATACGCAGTATTTT
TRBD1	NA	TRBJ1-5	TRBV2	CASRSDRDPQPQHF	TGTGCCAGCAGATCCGACAGGGATCCACAGCCCCAGCATTTT
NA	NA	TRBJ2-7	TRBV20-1	CSVGSSYEQYF	TGCAGTGTGGGGAGCTCCTACGAGCAGTACTTC
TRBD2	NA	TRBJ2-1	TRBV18	CASSLLLAGEHEQFF	TGTGCCAGCTCACTACTTCTAGCGGGAGAACATGAGCAGTTCTTC
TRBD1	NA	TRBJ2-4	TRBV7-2	CASSKGTGRGNIQYF	TGTGCCAGCAGCAAAGGGACAGGGCGGGGAAACATTCAGTACTTC
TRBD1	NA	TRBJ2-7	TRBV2	CASSSGTAYEQYF	TGTGCCAGCAGTTCCGGGACAGCCTACGAGCAGTACTTC
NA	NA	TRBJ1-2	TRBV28	CASSETGLKDGYTF	TGTGCCAGCAGCGAGACAGGTCTGAAGGATGGCTACACCTTC
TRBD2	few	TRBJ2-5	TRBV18	CASSLLSLAGDRETQYF	TGTGCCAGCTCGCTCTTATCTCTAGCGGGAGATCGGGAGACCCAGTACTTC
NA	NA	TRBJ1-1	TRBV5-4	CASSPRGRAEAFF	TGTGCCAGCAGTCCGCGGGGCCGTGCTGAAGCTTTCTTT
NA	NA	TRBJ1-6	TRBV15	CATDVGGDSPLHF	TGTGCCACCGATGTGGGGGGGGATTCACCCCTCCACTTT
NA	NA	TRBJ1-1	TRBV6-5	CASSSGPQAFF	TGTGCCAGCAGCTCAGGGCCTCAAGCTTTCTTT
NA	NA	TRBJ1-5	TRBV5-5	CASSATTGINQPQHF	TGTGCCAGCAGCGCTACGACTGGAATTAATCAGCCCCAGCATTTT
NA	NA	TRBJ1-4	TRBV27	CASSPSGLGNEKLFF	TGTGCCAGCAGTCCGTCCGGTCTCGGGAATGAAAAACTGTTTTTT
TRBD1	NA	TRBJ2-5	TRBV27	CASSFSRGSKETQYF	TGTGCCAGCAGTTTTAGCAGGGGGTCCAAAGAGACCCAGTACTTC
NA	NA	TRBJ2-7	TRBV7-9	CASSLEYDEQYF	TGTGCCAGCAGCTTGGAGTATGACGAGCAGTACTTC
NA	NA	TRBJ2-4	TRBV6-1	CASTGGGADIQYF	TGTGCCAGCACTGGGGGGGGCGCGGACATTCAGTACTTC
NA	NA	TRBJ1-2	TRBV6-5	CASSSTVPYGYTF	TGTGCCAGCAGTTCCACGGTCCCCTATGGCTACACCTTC
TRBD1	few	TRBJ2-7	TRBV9	CASSAGGQEYEQYF	TGTGCCAGCAGCGCTGGGGGACAGGAATACGAGCAGTACTTC
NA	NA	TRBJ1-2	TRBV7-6	CASSPGQKDYGYTF	TGTGCCAGCAGCCCCGGACAGAAAGACTATGGCTACACCTTC
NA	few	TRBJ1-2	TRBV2	CASSVGIRDGYTF	TGTGCCAGCTCTGTAGGCATCAGGGATGGCTACACCTTC
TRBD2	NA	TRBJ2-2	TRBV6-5	CASRTTRGGAGELFF	TGTGCCAGCAGGACGACACGGGGGGGCGCCGGGGAGCTGTTTTTT
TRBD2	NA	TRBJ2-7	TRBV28	CASSGPILAGPTYEQYF	TGTGCCAGCAGCGGCCCAATACTAGCGGGACCGACCTACGAGCAGTACTTC
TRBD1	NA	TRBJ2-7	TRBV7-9	CASSSRGQGTYEQYF	TGTGCCAGCAGCTCCCGGGGACAGGGGACCTACGAGCAGTACTTC
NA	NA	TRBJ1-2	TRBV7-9	CASSVDRLYGYTF	TGTGCCAGCAGCGTAGACAGGTTGTATGGCTACACCTTC
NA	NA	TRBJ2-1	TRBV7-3	CASSPMGLSSYNEQFF	TGTGCCAGCAGCCCCATGGGCCTGAGCTCCTACAATGAGCAGTTCTTC
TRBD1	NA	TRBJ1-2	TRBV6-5	CASSYLLGQDNYGYTF	TGTGCCAGCAGTTACCTCCTAGGACAGGATAACTATGGCTACACCTTC
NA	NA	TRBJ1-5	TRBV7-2	CASSLATGNQPQHF	TGTGCCAGCAGCCTCGCCACAGGGAATCAGCCCCAGCATTTT
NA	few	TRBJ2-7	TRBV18	CASSPNPGRYEQYF	TGTGCCAGCTCACCCAATCCTGGCAGGTACGAGCAGTACTTC
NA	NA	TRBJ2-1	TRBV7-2	CASSRTAYNEQFF	TGTGCCAGCAGCCGGACAGCCTACAATGAGCAGTTCTTC
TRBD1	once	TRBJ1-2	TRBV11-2	CASSLEATGAYYGYTF	TGTGCCAGCAGCTTAGAAGCCACAGGGGCCTACTATGGCTACACCTTC
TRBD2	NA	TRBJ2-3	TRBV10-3	CAISESVAGGGTQYF	TGTGCCATCAGTGAGTCGGTAGCGGGGGGGGGTACGCAGTATTTT
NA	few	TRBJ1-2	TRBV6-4	CASSGTNNYGYTF	TGTGCCAGCAGTGGGACAAATAACTATGGCTACACCTTC
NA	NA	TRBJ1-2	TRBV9	CASSPRGAPNYGYTF	TGTGCCAGCAGCCCTAGGGGCGCTCCTAACTATGGCTACACCTTC
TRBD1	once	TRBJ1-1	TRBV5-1	CASGRTGLNTEAFF	TGCGCCAGCGGAAGGACAGGACTTAACACTGAAGCTTTCTTT
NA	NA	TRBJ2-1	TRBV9	CASSGALGPLSSYNEQFF	TGTGCCAGCAGCGGAGCTCTAGGCCCCCTGAGCTCCTACAATGAGCAGTTCTTC
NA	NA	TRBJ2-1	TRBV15	CATRGRGVNEQFF	TGTGCCACCAGAGGGAGGGGGGTAAATGAGCAGTTCTTC
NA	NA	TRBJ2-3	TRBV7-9	CASSGGGPDTQYF	TGTGCCAGCAGCGGAGGGGGCCCAGATACGCAGTATTTT
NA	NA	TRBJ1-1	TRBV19	CASSGPGVEAFF	TGTGCCAGTAGCGGTCCAGGGGTTGAAGCTTTCTTT
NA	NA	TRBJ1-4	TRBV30	CAWSATAVEKLFF	TGTGCCTGGAGTGCAACCGCGGTTGAAAAACTGTTTTTT
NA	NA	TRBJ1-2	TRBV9	CASSGVEEGYTF	TGTGCCAGCAGCGGAGTAGAAGAGGGCTACACCTTC
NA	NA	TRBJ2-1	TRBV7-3	CASSQGGGYNEQFF	TGTGCCAGCAGCCAGGGAGGGGGGTACAATGAGCAGTTCTTC
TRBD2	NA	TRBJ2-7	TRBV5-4	CASSLAIAGYEQYF	TGTGCCAGCAGCTTGGCGATAGCGGGCTACGAGCAGTACTTC
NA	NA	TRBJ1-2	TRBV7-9	CASSSTRLQGVYGYTF	TGTGCCAGCAGCTCCACCAGACTACAGGGCGTCTATGGCTACACCTTC
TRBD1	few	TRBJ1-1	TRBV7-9	CASTRQGEGGEAFF	TGTGCCAGCACGAGACAGGGAGAGGGAGGTGAAGCTTTCTTT
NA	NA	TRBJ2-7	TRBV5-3	CARSSTNREIGSYEQYF	TGTGCCAGAAGCAGCACGAACAGGGAAATCGGCTCCTACGAGCAGTACTTC
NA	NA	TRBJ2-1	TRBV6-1	CASSEEGFGLGGHNEQFF	TGTGCCAGCAGTGAAGAAGGGTTTGGACTGGGAGGACATAATGAGCAGTTCTTC
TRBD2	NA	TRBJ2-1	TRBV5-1	CASSPGLAGVGDEQFF	TGCGCCAGCAGCCCAGGACTAGCGGGGGTTGGTGATGAGCAGTTCTTC
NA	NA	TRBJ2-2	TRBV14	CASSQGPGVTGELFF	TGTGCCAGCAGCCAAGGTCCAGGGGTCACCGGGGAGCTGTTTTTT
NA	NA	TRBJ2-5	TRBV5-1	CASSVTLARDETQYF	TGCGCCAGCAGCGTAACTCTAGCGAGGGATGAGACCCAGTACTTC